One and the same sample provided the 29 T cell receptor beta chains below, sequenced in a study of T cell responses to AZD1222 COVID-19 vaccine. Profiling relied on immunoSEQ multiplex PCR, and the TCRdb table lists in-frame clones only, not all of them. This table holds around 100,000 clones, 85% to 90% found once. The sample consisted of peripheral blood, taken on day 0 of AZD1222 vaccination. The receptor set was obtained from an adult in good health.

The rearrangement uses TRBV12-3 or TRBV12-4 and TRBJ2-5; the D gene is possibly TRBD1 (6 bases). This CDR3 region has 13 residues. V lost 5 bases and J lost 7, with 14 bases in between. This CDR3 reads CASSGQIEGTQYF. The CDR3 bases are TGTGCCAGCAGTGGACAGATCGAGGGGACCCAGTACTTC.

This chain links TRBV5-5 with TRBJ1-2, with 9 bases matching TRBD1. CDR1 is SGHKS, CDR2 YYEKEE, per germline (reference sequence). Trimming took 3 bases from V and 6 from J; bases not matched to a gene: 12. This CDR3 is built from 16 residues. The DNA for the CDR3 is TGTGCCAGCAGCTCCGGGACAGGGTCTTTCGGTGATGGCTACACCTTC. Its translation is CASSSGTGSFGDGYTF.

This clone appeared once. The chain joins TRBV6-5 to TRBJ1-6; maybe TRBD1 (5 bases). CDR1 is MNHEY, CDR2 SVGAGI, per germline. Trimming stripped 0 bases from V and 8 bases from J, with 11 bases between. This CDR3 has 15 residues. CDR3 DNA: TGTGCCAGCAGTTACTCGGCCAGGGAAGATTCACCCCTCCACTTT. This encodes CASSYSAREDSPLHF.

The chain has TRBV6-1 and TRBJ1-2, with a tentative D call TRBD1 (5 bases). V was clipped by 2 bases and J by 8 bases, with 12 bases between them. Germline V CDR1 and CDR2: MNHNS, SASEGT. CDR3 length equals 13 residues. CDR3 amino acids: CASSELRTTGYTF. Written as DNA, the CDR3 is TGTGCCAGCAGTGAACTCCGGACAACGGGCTACACCTTC.

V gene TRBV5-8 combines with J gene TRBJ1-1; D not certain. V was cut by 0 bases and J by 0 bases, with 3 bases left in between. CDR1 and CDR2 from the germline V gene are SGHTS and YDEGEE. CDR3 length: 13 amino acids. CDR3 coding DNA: TGTGCCAGCAGCTTGGCAGTGAACACTGAAGCTTTCTTT. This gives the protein CASSLAVNTEAFF.

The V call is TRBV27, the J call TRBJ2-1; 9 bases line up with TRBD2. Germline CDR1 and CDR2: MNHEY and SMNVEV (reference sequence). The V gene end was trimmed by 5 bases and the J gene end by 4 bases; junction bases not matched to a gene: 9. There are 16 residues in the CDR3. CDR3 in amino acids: CASSALTSGEYNEQFF. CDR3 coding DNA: TGTGCCAGCAGTGCCCTGACTAGCGGAGAATACAATGAGCAGTTCTTC.

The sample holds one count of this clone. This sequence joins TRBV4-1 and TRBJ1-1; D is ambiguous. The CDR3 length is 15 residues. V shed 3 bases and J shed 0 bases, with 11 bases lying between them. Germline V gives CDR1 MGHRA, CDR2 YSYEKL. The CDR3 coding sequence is TGCGCCAGCAGCCAGCGCGCAGATATGAACACTGAAGCTTTCTTT. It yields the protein CASSQRADMNTEAFF.

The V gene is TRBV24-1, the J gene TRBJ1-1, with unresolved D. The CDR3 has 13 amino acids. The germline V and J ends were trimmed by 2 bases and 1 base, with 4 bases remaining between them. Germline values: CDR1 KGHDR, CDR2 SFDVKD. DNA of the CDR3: TGTGCCACCAGTGATTACCAGAACACTGAAGCTTTCTTT. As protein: CATSDYQNTEAFF.

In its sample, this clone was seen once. The CDR3 DNA is TGTGCCAGCAGTCGGGGGACGGGCGGAACTGAAGCTTTCTTT. Its translation is CASSRGTGGTEAFF. V gene TRBV6-2 or TRBV6-3 combines with J gene TRBJ1-1; possibly TRBD1 for D (5 bases). The length of the CDR3 is 14 residues. Germline values: CDR1 MNHEY, CDR2 SVGEGT. Trimming stripped 5 bases from V and 5 bases from J, with 15 bases between.

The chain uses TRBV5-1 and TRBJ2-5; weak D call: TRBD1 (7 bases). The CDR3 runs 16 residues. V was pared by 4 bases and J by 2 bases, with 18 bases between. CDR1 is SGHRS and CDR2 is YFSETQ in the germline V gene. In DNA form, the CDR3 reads TGCGCCAGCAGCCCTGGAGGGACAGATGTTCAAGAGACCCAGTACTTC. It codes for CASSPGGTDVQETQYF.

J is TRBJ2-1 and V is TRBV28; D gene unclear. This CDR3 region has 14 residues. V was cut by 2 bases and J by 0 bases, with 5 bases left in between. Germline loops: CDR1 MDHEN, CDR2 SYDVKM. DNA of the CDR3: TGTGCCAGCAGTTTACAGAGCTCCTACAATGAGCAGTTCTTC. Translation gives CASSLQSSYNEQFF.

The CDR3 spells CSVAPHSYEQYF. In nucleotides, the CDR3 is TGCAGCGTTGCACCCCACAGCTACGAGCAGTACTTC. The chain links TRBV29-1 to TRBJ2-7; D is ambiguous. CDR3 length: 12 amino acids. Trimming pared 4 bases from V and 3 bases from J, leaving 10 bases between. CDR1 is SQVTM and CDR2 is ANQGSEA in the germline V gene.

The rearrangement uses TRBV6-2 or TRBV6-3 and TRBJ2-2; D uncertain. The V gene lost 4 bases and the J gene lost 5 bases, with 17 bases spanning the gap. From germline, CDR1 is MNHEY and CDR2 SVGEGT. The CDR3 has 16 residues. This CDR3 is CASSLVENHFTGELFF. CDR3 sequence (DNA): TGTGCCAGCAGTTTGGTCGAGAACCACTTTACCGGGGAGCTGTTTTTT.

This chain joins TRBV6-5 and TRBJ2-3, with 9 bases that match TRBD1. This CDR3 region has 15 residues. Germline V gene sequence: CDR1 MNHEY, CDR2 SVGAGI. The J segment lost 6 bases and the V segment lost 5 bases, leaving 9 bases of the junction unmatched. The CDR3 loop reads CASSLDRGSVDTQYF. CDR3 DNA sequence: TGTGCCAGCAGTCTAGACAGGGGGTCCGTGGATACGCAGTATTTT.

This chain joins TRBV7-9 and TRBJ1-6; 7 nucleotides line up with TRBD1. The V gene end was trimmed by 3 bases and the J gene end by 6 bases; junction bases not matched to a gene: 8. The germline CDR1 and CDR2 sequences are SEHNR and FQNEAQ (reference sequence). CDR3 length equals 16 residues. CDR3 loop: CASSFSRGKVNSPLHF. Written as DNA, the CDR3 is TGTGCCAGCAGCTTCAGCAGGGGGAAGGTTAATTCACCCCTCCACTTT.

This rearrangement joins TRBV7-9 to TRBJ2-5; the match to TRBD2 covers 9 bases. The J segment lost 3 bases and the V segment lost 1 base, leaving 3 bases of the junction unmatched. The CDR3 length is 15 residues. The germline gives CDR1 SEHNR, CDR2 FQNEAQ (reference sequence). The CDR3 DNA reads TGTGCCAGCAGCTTAGGAGCGGGAGGAAAAGAGACCCAGTACTTC. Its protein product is CASSLGAGGKETQYF.

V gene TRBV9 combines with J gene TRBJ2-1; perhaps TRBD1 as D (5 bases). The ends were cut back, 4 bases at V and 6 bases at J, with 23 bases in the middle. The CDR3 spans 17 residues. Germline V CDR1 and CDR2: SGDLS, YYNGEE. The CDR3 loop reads CASSPPQGHSPLNEQFF. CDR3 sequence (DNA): TGTGCCAGCAGCCCACCTCAGGGCCACAGCCCCCTCAATGAGCAGTTCTTC.

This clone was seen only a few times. CDR3 nucleotide sequence: TGTGCCAGCAGTCCTACAGGGTCCGAGCAGTACTTC. It translates to CASSPTGSEQYF. The chain uses TRBV27 and TRBJ2-7; D is perhaps TRBD1 (6 bases). Germline CDR1 and CDR2: MNHEY and SMNVEV (reference sequence). Trimming pared 5 bases from V and 6 bases from J, leaving 11 bases between. The CDR3 covers 12 residues.

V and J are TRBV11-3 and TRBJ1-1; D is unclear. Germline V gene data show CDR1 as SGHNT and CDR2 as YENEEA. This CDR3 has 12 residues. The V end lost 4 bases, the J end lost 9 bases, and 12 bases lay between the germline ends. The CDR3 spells CASSSDRAKAFF. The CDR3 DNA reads TGTGCCAGCAGCTCAGATAGGGCCAAAGCTTTCTTT.

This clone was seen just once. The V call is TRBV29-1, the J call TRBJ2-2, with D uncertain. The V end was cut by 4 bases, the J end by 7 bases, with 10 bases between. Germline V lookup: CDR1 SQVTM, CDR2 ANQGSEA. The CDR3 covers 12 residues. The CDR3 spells CSVGVNGGELFF. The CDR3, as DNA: TGCAGCGTTGGGGTTAACGGCGGGGAGCTGTTTTTT.

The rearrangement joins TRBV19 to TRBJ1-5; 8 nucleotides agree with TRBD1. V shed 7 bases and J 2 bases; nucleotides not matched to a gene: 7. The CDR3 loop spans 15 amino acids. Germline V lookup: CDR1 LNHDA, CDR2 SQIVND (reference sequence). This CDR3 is CASTTKTGGNQPQHF. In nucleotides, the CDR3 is TGTGCCAGTACCACGAAGACAGGGGGCAATCAGCCCCAGCATTTT.

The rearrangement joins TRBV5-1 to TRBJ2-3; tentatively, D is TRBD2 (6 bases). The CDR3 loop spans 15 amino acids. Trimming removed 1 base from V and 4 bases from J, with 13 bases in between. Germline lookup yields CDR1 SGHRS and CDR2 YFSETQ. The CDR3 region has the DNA TGCGCCAGCAGCTTGAGGCGGGGTCTAGCAGATACGCAGTATTTT. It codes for CASSLRRGLADTQYF.

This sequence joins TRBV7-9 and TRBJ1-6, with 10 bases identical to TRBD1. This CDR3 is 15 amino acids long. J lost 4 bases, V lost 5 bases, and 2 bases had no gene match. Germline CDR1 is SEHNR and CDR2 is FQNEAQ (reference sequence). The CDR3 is CASSGGQGYNSPLHF. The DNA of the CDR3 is TGTGCCAGCAGCGGGGGACAGGGGTATAATTCACCCCTCCACTTT.

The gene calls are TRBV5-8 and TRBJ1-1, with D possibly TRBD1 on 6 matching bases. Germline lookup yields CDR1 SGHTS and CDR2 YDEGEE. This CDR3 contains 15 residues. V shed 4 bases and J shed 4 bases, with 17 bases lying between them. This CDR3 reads CASSSRQVIITEAFF. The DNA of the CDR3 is TGTGCCAGCAGCAGTAGACAGGTTATTATCACTGAAGCTTTCTTT.

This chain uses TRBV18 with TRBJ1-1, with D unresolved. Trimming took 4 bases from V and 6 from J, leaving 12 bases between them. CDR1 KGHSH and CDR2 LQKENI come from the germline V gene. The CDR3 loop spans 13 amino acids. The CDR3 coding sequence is TGTGCCAGCTCACAAGCGGGGAAACCTGAAGCTTTCTTT. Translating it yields CASSQAGKPEAFF.

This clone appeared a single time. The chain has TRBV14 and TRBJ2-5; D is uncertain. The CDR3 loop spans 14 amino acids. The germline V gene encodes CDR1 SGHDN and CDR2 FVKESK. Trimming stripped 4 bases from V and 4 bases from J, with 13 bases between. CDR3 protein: CASSPHTVGETQYF. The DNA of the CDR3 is TGTGCCAGCAGCCCCCACACCGTGGGAGAGACCCAGTACTTC.

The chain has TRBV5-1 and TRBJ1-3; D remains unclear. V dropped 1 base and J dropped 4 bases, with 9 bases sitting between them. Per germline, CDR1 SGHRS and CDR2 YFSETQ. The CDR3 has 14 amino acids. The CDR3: CASSLPDRGNTIYF. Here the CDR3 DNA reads TGCGCCAGCAGCTTGCCAGATCGAGGAAACACCATATATTTT.

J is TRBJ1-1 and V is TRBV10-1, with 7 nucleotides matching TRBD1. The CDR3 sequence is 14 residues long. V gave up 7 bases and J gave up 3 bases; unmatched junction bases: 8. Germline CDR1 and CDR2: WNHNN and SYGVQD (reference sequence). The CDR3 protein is CASKSGQGDTEAFF. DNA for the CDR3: TGCGCCAGCAAATCCGGGCAGGGGGACACTGAAGCTTTCTTT.

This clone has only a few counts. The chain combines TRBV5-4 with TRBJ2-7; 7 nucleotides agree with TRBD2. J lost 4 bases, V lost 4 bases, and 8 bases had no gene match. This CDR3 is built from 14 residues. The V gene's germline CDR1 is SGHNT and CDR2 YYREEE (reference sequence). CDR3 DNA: TGTGCCAGCAGCCCGGAGGGGAGGGGATACGAGCAGTACTTC. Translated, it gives CASSPEGRGYEQYF.